This entry concerns a single T cell receptor (beta chain). Its specificity is not known. The germline CDR1 and CDR2 sequences are DFQATT and SNEGSKA (reference sequence). The CDR3 has 13 residues. This sample is part of a study of T cells expressing NK-cell markers. Study-wide results and limits: Among CD8+ T cells from five or six donors, dominant NKG2C+ clonotypes accounted for about 1.0-8%. No clear determination of HCMV specificity was made for expanded NKG2C+ T cell clones.

TCRdb re-called the 5' RACE reads; every CDR3 protein appears as one record, without DNA. This repertoire comprises some 340,000 distinct CDR3 sequences; its ten largest clones make up roughly 5.2%. The TCR comes from a man aged 18 to 69 in good health. Source material: blood T cells: a sorted CD56 or NKG2C T cell subset, CD4+ or CD8+ T cells, or bulk PBMC T cells (not recorded which). V and J are TRBV20-1 and TRBJ1-2; TCRdb gives TRBD1 as the D gene, but with no DNA this cannot be confirmed. The CDR3 sequence: CSAKARGRGGYTF.